Listed here are 5 T cell receptor beta chains from one sample, sequenced in a study of T cell responses to AZD1222 COVID-19 vaccine. The table came from immunoSEQ multiplex PCR; TCRdb's copy has only in-frame clones and leaves some out. This sample has some 170,000 clones; more than 85% occur once, and the top ten carry 1.7%. The source was peripheral blood, collected 28 days after the second AZD1222 dose. These receptor sequences come from an adult who received the AZD1222 COVID-19 vaccine.

This clone appeared a single time. V usage is TRBV7-9 and J usage is TRBJ1-1; perhaps TRBD1 as D (5 bases). The germline V and J ends were trimmed by 3 bases and 1 base, with 24 bases remaining between them. In germline, CDR1 is SEHNR, CDR2 FQNEAQ (reference sequence). The CDR3 totals 19 residues. The CDR3 DNA follows: TGTGCCAGCAGCTTGCCGGTAACACACCAGAGGGGAAGGAACACTGAAGCTTTCTTT. Translated: CASSLPVTHQRGRNTEAFF. Full variable domain (remainder filled in from reference TRBV7-9 and TRBJ1-1): DTGVSQNPRHKITKRGQNVTFRCDPISEHNRLYWYRQTLGQGPEFLTYFQNEAQLEKSRLLSDRFSAERPKGSFSTLEIQRTEQGDSAMYLCASSLPVTHQRGRNTEAFFGQGTRLTVV.

The chain links TRBV2 to TRBJ2-5; D gene ambiguous. Germline V CDR1 and CDR2: SNHLY, FYNNEI. The CDR3 is 13 residues long. Trimming left V 3 bases short and J 7 bases short, with 12 bases between. CDR3 nucleotide sequence: TGTGCCAGCAGTGATAAGGTGCCGGGGACCCAGTACTTC. Translation gives CASSDKVPGTQYF.

This clone has a single count. The sample carries other DNA sequences with the same CDR3. The chain combines TRBV19 with TRBJ2-7; 7 bases line up with TRBD1. Germline V lookup: CDR1 LNHDA, CDR2 SQIVND (reference sequence). The V and J ends lost 8 bases and 1 base, in that order; junction bases with no gene match: 8. The CDR3 runs 14 residues. CDR3 amino acids: CASSLSTGSYEQYF. The CDR3 region has the DNA TGTGCCAGTTCCCTTTCGACAGGGTCCTACGAGCAGTACTTC.

The chain couples TRBV24-1 to TRBJ2-3, with 8 bases lining up with TRBD1. The CDR3 runs to 15 residues. Trimming removed 7 bases from V and 0 bases from J; junction bases left unmatched: 5. CDR1 and CDR2 (germline): KGHDR, SFDVKD. CDR3 in amino acids: CATSLTGASTDTQYF. CDR3 DNA: TGTGCCACCAGCCTGACAGGGGCCAGCACAGATACGCAGTATTTT.

V gene TRBV7-9 combines with J gene TRBJ2-3, with a tentative D call TRBD2 (6 bases). The CDR3 spans 18 residues. V shed 4 bases and J shed 0 bases, with 20 bases lying between them. Looked up from germline, CDR1 is SEHNR and CDR2 is FQNEAQ (reference sequence). Written as DNA, the CDR3 is TGTGCCAGCAGCTCTTCTAGCGCGAGCTATCCTAGCACAGATACGCAGTATTTT. Translating it yields CASSSSSASYPSTDTQYF.